This T cell receptor (beta chain) emerged from a study of early T cells in non-severe SARS-CoV-2 infection. This clonotype was seen more than once but under ten times. Germline V gene sequence: CDR1 LGHDT, CDR2 YNNKEL (reference sequence). Deletions cut 3 bases from V and 3 bases from J, with 1 base between. The CDR3 has 11 residues. Unique molecular identifiers (one per individual cDNA molecule) were attached. Each CDR3 protein is one row after TCRdb ran MiXCR on the 5' RACE reads. The sample lists some 71,000 distinct CDR3 sequences, about 9% occurring once. The chain combines TRBV3-1 with TRBJ2-3, with D hard to call. Specimen: whole blood. This clonotype was sampled from an adult who was a healthcare worker with PCR-confirmed SARS-CoV-2 infection or an uninfected control (not recorded which). This chain's CDR3 is CASSQTDTQYF. CDR3 bases: TGTGCCAGCAGCCAGACAGATACGCAGTATTTT.